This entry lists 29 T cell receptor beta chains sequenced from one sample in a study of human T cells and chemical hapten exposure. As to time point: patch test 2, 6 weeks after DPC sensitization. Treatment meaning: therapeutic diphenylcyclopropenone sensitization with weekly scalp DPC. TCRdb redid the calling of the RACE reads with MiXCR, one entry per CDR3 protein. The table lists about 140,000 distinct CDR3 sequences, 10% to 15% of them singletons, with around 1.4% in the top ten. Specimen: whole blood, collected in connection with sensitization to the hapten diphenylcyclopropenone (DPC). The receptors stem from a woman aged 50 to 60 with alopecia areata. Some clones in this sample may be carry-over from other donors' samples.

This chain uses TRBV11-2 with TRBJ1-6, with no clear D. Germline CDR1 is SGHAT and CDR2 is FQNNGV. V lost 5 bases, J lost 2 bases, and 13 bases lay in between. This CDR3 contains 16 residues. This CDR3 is CASSLLSLTYNSPLHF. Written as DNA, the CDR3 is TGTGCCAGCAGCCTCCTGTCCCTCACCTATAATTCACCCCTCCACTTT.

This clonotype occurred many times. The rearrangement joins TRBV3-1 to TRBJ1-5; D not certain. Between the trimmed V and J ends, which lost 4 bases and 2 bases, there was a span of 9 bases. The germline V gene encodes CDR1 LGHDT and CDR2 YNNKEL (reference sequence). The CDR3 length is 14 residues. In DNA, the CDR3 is TGTGCCAGCAGCCGCGGCATGGGCAATCAGCCCCAGCATTTT. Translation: CASSRGMGNQPQHF.

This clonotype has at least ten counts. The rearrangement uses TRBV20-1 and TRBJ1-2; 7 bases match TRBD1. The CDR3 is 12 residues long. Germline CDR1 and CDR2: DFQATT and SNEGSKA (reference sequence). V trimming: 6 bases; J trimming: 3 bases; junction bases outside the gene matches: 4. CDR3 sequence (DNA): TGCAGTGCCCAGGGGGGGGACTATGGCTACACCTTC. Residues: CSAQGGDYGYTF.

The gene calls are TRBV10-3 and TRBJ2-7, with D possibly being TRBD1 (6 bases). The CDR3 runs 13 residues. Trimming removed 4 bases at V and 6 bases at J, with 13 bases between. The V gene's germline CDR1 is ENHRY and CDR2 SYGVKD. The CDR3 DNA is TGTGCCATCAGTGCGGAGGTACAGGGCGAGCAGTACTTC. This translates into CAISAEVQGEQYF.

The CDR3 nucleotides are TGCGCCAGCAGCGCGGGACAGGGGGATCAGCCCCAGCATTTT. It specifies CASSAGQGDQPQHF. The chain couples TRBV5-1 to TRBJ1-5; 11 bases map to TRBD1. The CDR3 totals 14 residues. After removal of 4 bases from V and 5 bases from J, the junction contained 2 bases not matched to a gene. Per the germline V gene, CDR1 is SGHRS and CDR2 is YFSETQ.

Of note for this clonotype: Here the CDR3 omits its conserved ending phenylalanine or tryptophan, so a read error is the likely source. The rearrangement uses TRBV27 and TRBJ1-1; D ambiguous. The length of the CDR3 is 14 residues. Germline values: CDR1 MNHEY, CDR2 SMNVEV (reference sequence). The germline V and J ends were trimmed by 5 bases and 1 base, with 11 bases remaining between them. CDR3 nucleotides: TGTGCCAGCAGTCCGAAATGGGGGAACACTGAAGCTTTCTAT. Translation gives CASSPKWGNTEAFY.

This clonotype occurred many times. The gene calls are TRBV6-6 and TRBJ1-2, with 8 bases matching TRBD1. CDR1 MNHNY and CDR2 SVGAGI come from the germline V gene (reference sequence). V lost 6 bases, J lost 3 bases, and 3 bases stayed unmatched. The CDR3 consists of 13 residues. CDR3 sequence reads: CASSQTGDYGYTF. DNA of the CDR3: TGTGCCAGCAGCCAGACAGGGGACTATGGCTACACCTTC.

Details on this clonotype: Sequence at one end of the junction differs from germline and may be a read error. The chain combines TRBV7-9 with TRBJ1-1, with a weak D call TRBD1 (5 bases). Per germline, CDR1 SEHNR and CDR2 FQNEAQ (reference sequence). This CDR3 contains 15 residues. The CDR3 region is CASSLGRGPNNEAFF. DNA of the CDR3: TGTGCCAGCAGCTTAGGGCGGGGACCGAACAATGAAGCTTTCTTT.

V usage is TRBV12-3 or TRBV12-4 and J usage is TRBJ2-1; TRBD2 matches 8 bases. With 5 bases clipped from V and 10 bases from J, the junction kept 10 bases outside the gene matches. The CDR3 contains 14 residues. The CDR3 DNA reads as TGTGCCAGCAGTCCGGGACTAGGGGCCAGGGAGCAGTTCTTC. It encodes CASSPGLGAREQFF.

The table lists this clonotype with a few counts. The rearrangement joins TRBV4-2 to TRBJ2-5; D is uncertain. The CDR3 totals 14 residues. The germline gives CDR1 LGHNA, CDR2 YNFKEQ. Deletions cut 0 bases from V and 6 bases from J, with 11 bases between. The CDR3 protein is CASSQDLITKTQYF. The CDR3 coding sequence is TGTGCCAGCAGCCAAGATTTAATAACGAAGACCCAGTACTTC.

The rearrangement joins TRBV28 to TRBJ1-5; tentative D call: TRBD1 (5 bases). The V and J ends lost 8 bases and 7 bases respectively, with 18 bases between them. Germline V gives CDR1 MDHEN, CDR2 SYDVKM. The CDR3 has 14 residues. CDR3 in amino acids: CASVGGGSRQPQHF. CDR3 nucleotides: TGTGCCAGCGTTGGGGGGGGATCGCGGCAGCCCCAGCATTTT.

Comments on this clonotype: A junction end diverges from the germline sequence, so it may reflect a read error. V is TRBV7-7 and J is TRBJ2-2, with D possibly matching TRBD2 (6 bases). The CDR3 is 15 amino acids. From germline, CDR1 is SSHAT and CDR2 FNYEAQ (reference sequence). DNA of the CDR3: TGTGCTAGCAGCTTTGGGGGGAGCGACACCGGGGAGCTGTTTTTT. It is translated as CASSFGGSDTGELFF.

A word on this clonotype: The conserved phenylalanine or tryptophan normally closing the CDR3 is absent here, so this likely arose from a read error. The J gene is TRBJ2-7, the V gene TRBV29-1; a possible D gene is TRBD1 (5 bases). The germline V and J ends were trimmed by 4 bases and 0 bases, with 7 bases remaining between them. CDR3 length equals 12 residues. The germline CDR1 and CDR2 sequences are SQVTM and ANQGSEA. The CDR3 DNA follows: TGCAGCGTTGGGACAAACTCCTACGAGCAGTACCTC. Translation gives CSVGTNSYEQYL.

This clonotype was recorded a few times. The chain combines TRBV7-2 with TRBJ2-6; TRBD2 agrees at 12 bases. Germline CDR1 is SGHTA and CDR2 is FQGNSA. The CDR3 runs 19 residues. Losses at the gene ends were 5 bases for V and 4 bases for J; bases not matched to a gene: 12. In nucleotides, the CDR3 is TGTGCCAGCAGCCCCCCCCCCGGACTAGCGGGAACCGGGGCCAACGTCCTGACTTTC. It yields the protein CASSPPPGLAGTGANVLTF.

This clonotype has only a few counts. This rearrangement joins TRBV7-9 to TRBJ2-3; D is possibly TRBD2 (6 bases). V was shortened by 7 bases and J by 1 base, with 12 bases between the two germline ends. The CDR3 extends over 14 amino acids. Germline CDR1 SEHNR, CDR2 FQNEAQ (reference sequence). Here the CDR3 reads CASNSGLRTDTQYF. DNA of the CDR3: TGTGCCAGCAATTCGGGACTCCGCACAGATACGCAGTATTTT.

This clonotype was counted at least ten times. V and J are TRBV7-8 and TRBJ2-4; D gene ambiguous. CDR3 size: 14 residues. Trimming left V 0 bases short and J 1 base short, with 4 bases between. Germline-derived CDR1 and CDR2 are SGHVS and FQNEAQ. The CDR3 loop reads CASSLASAKNIQYF. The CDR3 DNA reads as TGTGCCAGCAGCTTAGCATCGGCCAAAAACATTCAGTACTTC.

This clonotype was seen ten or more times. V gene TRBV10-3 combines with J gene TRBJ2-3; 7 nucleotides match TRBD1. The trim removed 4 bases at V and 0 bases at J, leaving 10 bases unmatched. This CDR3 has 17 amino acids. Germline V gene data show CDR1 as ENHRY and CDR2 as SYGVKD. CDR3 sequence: CAISGSGTVTSTDTQYF. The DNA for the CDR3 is TGTGCCATCAGTGGCTCCGGGACAGTGACGAGCACAGATACGCAGTATTTT.

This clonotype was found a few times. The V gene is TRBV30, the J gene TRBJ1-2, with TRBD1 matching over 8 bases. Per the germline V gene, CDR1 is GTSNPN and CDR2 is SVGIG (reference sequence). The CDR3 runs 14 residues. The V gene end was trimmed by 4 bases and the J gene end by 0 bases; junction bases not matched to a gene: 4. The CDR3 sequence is CAWNTGGANYGYTF. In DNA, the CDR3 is TGTGCCTGGAATACAGGGGGAGCTAACTATGGCTACACCTTC.

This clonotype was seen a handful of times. Written as DNA, the CDR3 is TGTGCCAGCAGTCGACTAGCGGGAGGGCCGGGTTACAATGAGCAGTTCTTC. Encoded protein: CASSRLAGGPGYNEQFF. The chain couples TRBV27 to TRBJ2-1; TRBD2 matches 14 bases. Germline V gives CDR1 MNHEY, CDR2 SMNVEV (reference sequence). The CDR3 has 17 amino acids. With V trimmed by 5 bases and J by 4 bases, 7 bases remained unmatched.

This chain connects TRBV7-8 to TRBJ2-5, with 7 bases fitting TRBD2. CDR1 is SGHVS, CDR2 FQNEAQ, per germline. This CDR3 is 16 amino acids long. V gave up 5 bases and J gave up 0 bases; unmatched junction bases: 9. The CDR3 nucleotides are TGTGCCAGCAGCCGGGGGAGGGTTCCGCACCAAGAGACCCAGTACTTC. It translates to CASSRGRVPHQETQYF.

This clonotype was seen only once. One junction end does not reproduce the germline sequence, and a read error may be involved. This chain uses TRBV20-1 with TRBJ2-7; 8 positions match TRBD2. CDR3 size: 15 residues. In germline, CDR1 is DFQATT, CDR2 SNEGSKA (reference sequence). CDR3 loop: CSARDPSGSLYERYF. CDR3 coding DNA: TGCAGTGCTAGAGATCCTAGCGGGTCACTCTACGAGCGGTACTTC.

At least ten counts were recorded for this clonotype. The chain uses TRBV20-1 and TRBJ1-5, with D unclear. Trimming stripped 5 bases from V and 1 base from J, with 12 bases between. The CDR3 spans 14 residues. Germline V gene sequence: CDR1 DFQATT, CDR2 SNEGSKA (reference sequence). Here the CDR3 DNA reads TGCAGTGCTGGAACCGGGCCCAGCAATCAGCCCCAGCATTTT. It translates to CSAGTGPSNQPQHF.

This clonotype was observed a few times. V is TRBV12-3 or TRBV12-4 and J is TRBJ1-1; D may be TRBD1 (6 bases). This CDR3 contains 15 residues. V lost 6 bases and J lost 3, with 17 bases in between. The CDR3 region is CASRPHREGDTEAFF. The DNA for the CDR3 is TGTGCCAGCAGACCCCACAGGGAAGGGGACACTGAAGCTTTCTTT.

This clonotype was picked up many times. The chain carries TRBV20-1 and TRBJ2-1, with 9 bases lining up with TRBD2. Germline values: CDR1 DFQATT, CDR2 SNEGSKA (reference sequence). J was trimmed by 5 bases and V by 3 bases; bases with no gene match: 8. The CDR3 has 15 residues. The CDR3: CSASPSSGTHNEQFF. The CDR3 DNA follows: TGCAGTGCTAGTCCTTCTAGCGGGACCCACAATGAGCAGTTCTTC.

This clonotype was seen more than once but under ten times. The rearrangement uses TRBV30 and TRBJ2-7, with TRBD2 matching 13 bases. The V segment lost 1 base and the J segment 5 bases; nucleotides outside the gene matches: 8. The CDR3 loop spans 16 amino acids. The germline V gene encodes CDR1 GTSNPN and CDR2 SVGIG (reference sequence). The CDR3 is CAWSARRLAGGNEQYF. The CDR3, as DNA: TGTGCCTGGAGTGCGCGCCGACTAGCGGGAGGCAACGAGCAGTACTTC.

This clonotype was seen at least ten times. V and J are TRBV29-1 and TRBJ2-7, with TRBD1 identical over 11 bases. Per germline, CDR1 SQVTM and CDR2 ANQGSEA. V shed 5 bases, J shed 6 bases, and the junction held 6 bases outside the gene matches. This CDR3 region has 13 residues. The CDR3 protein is CSVSRTGGREQYF. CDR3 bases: TGCAGCGTTTCTCGGACAGGGGGCCGCGAGCAGTACTTC.

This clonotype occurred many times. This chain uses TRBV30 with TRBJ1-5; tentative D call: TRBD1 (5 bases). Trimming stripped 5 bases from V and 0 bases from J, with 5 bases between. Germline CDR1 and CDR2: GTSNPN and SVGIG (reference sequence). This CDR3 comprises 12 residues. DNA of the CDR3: TGTGCCTGGGGACATAGCAATCAGCCCCAGCATTTT. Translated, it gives CAWGHSNQPQHF.

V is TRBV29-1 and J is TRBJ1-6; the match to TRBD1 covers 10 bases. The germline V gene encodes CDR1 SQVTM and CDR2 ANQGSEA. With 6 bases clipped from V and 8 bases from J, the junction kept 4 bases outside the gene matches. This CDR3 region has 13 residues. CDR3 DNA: TGCAGCGTCGCCGGGACAGGGGATTCACCCCTCCACTTT. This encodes CSVAGTGDSPLHF.

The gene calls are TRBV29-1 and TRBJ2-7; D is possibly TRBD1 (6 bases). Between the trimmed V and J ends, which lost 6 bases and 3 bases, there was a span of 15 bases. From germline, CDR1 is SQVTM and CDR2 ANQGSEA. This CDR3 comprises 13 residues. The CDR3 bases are TGCAGCGTGGCCGGGACACTTATCTACGAGCAGTACTTC. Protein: CSVAGTLIYEQYF.